Sequencing of this TCR beta chain was carried out in a study of identifying expanded T cells in peripheral blood. Notes on the study in general: Differentially abundant clones: about 1.1 between replicates, about 15 at about 13 days, less than 20 at four. Variance in clone template counts between approximately 2-week samples significantly increased with total template count across all healthy donors.

Collection occurred without any documented infections or immune events in donors. Comments on this clone: Antigen specificity is unknown.

The method was immunoSEQ multiplex PCR; TCRdb's version includes in-frame clones alone and lacks a portion of them. The repertoire holds about 97,000 clones, with 87% as singletons. The CDR3 is made up of 15 amino acids. V lost 2 bases, J lost 5 bases, and 3 bases stayed unmatched. Germline CDR1 MDHEN, CDR2 SYDVKM. Material for sequencing was blood. The chain combines TRBV28 with TRBJ2-2; TRBD1 matches at 9 bases. The sequence was collected from a person aged 18 to 70 in good health. CDR3: CASSLAGTGTGELFF. CDR3 DNA sequence: TGTGCCAGCAGTTTAGCCGGGACAGGGACCGGGGAGCTGTTTTTT. Based on the CDR3 plus reference TRBV28 and TRBJ2-2, the full variable domain is DVKVTQSSRYLVKRTGEKVFLECVQDMDHENMFWYRQDPGLGLRLIYFSYDVKMKEKGDIPEGYSVSREKKERFSLILESASTNQTSMYLCASSLAGTGTGELFFGEGSRLTVL.